This record covers a single T cell receptor beta chain. Sample time point: 2014-2015 season, pre-vaccination. The CDR3 is 15 amino acids. Deletions cut 6 bases from V and 3 bases from J, with 14 bases between. CDR1 and CDR2 (germline): MDHEN, SYDVKM. These data come from a study of follicular helper T cells after annual influenza vaccination. Profiled with immunoSEQ multiplex PCR; TCRdb holds only in-frame clones, not every one. The data contain some 15,000 clones, around four fifths of them seen just once; the ten biggest clones take up 0.27%. The TCR sequence derives from an adult who received the influenza vaccine. Sequencing used CXCR5- memory CD4+ T cells sorted from blood, obtained on the day of influenza vaccination. The V call is TRBV28, the J call TRBJ2-2; D gene unclear. CDR3 nucleotides: TGTGCCAGCAGCGTACCCAATCGGCACACCGGGGAGCTGTTTTTT. Amino acid sequence: CASSVPNRHTGELFF. Together with reference TRBV28 and TRBJ2-2, the CDR3 gives the full variable domain: DVKVTQSSRYLVKRTGEKVFLECVQDMDHENMFWYRQDPGLGLRLIYFSYDVKMKEKGDIPEGYSVSREKKERFSLILESASTNQTSMYLCASSVPNRHTGELFFGEGSRLTVL.